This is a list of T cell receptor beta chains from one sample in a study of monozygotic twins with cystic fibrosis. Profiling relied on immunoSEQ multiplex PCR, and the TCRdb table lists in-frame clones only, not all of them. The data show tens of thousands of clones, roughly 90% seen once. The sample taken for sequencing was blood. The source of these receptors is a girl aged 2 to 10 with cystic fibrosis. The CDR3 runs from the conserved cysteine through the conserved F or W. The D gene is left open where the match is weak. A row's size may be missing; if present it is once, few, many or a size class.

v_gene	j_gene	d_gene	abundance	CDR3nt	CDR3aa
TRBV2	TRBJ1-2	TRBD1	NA	TGTGCCAGCAGTGAGATACAGGGGGTACATGGCTACACCTTC	CASSEIQGVHGYTF
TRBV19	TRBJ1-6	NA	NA	TGTGCCAGTAGTATAGTCGCAGGGTTCGCTTCACCCCTCCACTTT	CASSIVAGFASPLHF
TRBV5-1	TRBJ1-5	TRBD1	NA	TGCGCCAGCAGCCCGGAACCGACAGGGTATAGCAATCAGCCCCAGCATTTT	CASSPEPTGYSNQPQHF
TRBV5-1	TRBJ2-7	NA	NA	TGCGCCAGCAGCTTAGTGGGAGACGAGCAGTACTTC	CASSLVGDEQYF
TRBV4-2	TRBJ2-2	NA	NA	TGTGCCAGCAGCCAAGAGGAGGCCGGGGAGCTGTTTTTT	CASSQEEAGELFF
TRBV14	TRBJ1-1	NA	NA	TGTGCCAGCAGCCAAGTAGGGACTGAAGCTTTCTTT	CASSQVGTEAFF
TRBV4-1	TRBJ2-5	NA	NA	TGCGCCAGCAGCCAATCTCAGATAGGGGAGACCCAGTACTTC	CASSQSQIGETQYF
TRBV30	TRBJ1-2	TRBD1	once	TGTGCCTGGAGTGTATACCCGAGGACAGGCTACGGCTACACCTTC	CAWSVYPRTGYGYTF
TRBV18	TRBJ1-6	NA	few	TGTGCCAGCTCACCAGGGGCGAGTTCACCCCTCCACTTT	CASSPGASSPLHF
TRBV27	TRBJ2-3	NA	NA	TGTGCCAGCCTCTCCTTGATCGGAGATACGCAGTATTTT	CASLSLIGDTQYF
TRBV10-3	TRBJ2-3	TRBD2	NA	TGTGCCATCAGAACTAGCGGGAACACAGATACGCAGTATTTT	CAIRTSGNTDTQYF
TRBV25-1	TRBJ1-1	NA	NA	TGTGCCAGCAGCCATTTTGTAAACAGGGTTGACGACACTGAAGCTTTCTTT	CASSHFVNRVDDTEAFF
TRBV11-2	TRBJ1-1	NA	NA	TGTGCCAGCAGCTTCGATTGGGAGGATACTGAAGCTTTCTTT	CASSFDWEDTEAFF
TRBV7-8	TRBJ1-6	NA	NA	TGTGCCAGCAGCAAGACCAGGGAAAGGCTTCGGTTTGGGAATTCACCCCTCCACTTT	CASSKTRERLRFGNSPLHF